Each of the 20 T cell receptor beta chains below was sequenced from the same sample in a study of Graves' ophthalmopathy and Graves' hyperthyroidism (dated by TCRdb to the late 2010s). Sequenced using an Illumina HiSeq 2000. For repertoire sequencing, the TCR beta CDR3 regions were amplified from RNA transcripts. The first round of RT-PCR was done with HTBI primers and the Qiagen OneStep RT-PCR kit, and was followed by a second round of multiplex PCR, then size selection and purification. The raw public reads went through TCRdb reprocessing: fastp at Q25, MiXCR clone calling, in-frame beta chains kept. Duplicate CDR3 protein sequences are folded into a single record with the most common DNA and genes. The sample profile shows approximately 540,000 distinct CDR3 sequences; roughly 40% of them were found once. About 4.2% of the sample rests with the top ten. Sequencing was carried out using peripheral blood or thyroid tissue (not recorded which). The receptors were sampled from an adult man with Graves' hyperthyroidism.

At least ten counts were recorded for this clonotype. The chain employs TRBV7-9 and TRBJ2-5, with 10 nucleotides matching TRBD1. V lost 5 bases, J lost 3 bases, and 3 bases stayed unmatched. There are 14 residues in the CDR3. Germline CDR1 reads SEHNR; CDR2 reads FQNEAQ (reference sequence). CDR3 amino acids: CASSQGTGEETQYF. In DNA, the CDR3 is TGTGCCAGCAGCCAAGGGACAGGGGAAGAGACCCAGTACTTC.

This clonotype was seen more than once but under ten times. The rearrangement joins TRBV6-5 to TRBJ1-5; D might be TRBD1 (6 bases). The CDR3 consists of 17 residues. The germline CDR1 and CDR2 sequences are MNHEY and SVGAGI. V was pared by 5 bases and J by 7 bases, with 24 bases between. Written as DNA, the CDR3 is TGTGCCAGCAGTGAAGGTAATCAGGGGATCCGCGGCCAGCCCCAGCATTTT. Its translation: CASSEGNQGIRGQPQHF.

This clonotype was detected many times. This chain connects TRBV15 to TRBJ1-2, with unresolved D. V was shortened by 1 base and J by 3 bases, with 12 bases between the two germline ends. The CDR3 extends over 15 amino acids. The V gene's germline CDR1 is LNHNV and CDR2 YYDKDF (reference sequence). The CDR3 here is CATSRAPSGDYGYTF. CDR3 sequence (DNA): TGTGCCACCAGCAGAGCCCCCTCCGGAGACTATGGCTACACCTTC.

This clonotype occurred many times. J is TRBJ2-5 and V is TRBV7-2; D is unclear. V lost 9 bases, J lost 2 bases, and 10 bases lay in between. The CDR3 is made up of 12 amino acids. Germline CDR1 SGHTA, CDR2 FQGNSA. The CDR3 is CASADFQETQYF. The CDR3 nucleotides read TGTGCCAGTGCGGATTTTCAAGAGACCCAGTACTTC.

The table lists this clonotype with many counts. The chain recombines TRBV6-5 with TRBJ1-1; D gene uncertain. This CDR3 is built from 11 residues. Germline CDR1 and CDR2: MNHEY and SVGAGI. Trimming pared 6 bases from V and 6 bases from J, leaving 8 bases between. The CDR3 here is CASSHAAEAFF. CDR3 DNA sequence: TGTGCCAGCAGCCACGCGGCTGAAGCTTTCTTT.

This clonotype was seen repeatedly, ten times or more. This sequence joins TRBV7-6 and TRBJ1-1; D unresolved. The length of the CDR3 is 16 residues. Germline V gene data show CDR1 as SGHVS and CDR2 as FNYEAQ. V lost 1 base and J 1 base, leaving 13 bases between the germline ends. CDR3 in amino acids: CASSLGSGEGNTEAFF. The CDR3 DNA follows: TGTGCCAGCAGCTTAGGATCTGGCGAGGGGAACACTGAAGCTTTCTTT.

V usage is TRBV27 and J usage is TRBJ1-5; possible D gene TRBD1, 6 bases. There are 24 residues in the CDR3. The V end lost 7 bases, the J end lost 2 bases, and 42 bases lay between the germline ends. Looked up from germline, CDR1 is MNHEY and CDR2 is SMNVEV (reference sequence). The CDR3 spells CASIDEFMVRDIVSVCCGNQPQHF. In DNA form, the CDR3 reads TGTGCCAGCATAGACGAGTTTATGGTAAGGGACATCGTCTCGGTCTGTTGCGGCAATCAGCCCCAGCATTTT.

A few counts support this clonotype. One end of the junction does not line up with germline, which may come from a read error. The chain couples TRBV6-2 or TRBV6-3 to TRBJ2-3; a possible D gene is TRBD2 (5 bases). Germline assignment: CDR1 MNHEY and CDR2 SVGEGT. The CDR3 runs 13 residues. The CDR3 nucleotides read TGTGCCATCAGTGAGGAGGTTACAGATACGCAGTATTTT. This encodes CAISEEVTDTQYF.

The V gene is TRBV20-1, the J gene TRBJ2-7, with 10 nucleotides matching TRBD2. Gene TRBJ2-1 matches the end of the DNA better, so the J call may be wrong. There are 14 residues in the CDR3. Germline V CDR1 and CDR2: DFQATT, SNEGSKA (reference sequence). CDR3 nucleotide sequence: TGCAGTGCTAGGCCGGGACTAGCGATAGATGAGCAGTTCTTC. The encoded protein is CSARPGLAIDEQFF.

This clonotype came up many times. The chain joins TRBV25-1 to TRBJ1-2; the match to TRBD1 covers 9 bases. J was trimmed by 7 bases and V by 2 bases; bases with no gene match: 5. The germline V gene has CDR1 MGHDK and CDR2 SYGVNS. This CDR3 is built from 14 residues. The CDR3 region has the DNA TGTGCCAGCAGTGAACCCGGGACAGGGTTTGGCTACACCTTC. This gives the protein CASSEPGTGFGYTF.

This clonotype has a handful of counts. The chain has TRBV7-9 and TRBJ2-6; TRBD2 agrees at 14 bases. Per germline, CDR1 SEHNR and CDR2 FQNEAQ (reference sequence). V shed 0 bases, J shed 3 bases, and the junction held 7 bases outside the gene matches. The CDR3 spans 20 residues. CDR3 in amino acids: CASSLAQTSGRAYGANVLTF. The CDR3 DNA reads as TGTGCCAGCAGCTTAGCCCAGACTAGCGGGAGGGCCTATGGGGCCAACGTCCTGACTTTC.

This chain connects TRBV2 to TRBJ1-2; D remains unclear. V was shortened by 8 bases and J by 2 bases, with 18 bases between the two germline ends. The germline V gene encodes CDR1 SNHLY and CDR2 FYNNEI. The CDR3 covers 15 residues. Here the CDR3 reads CASVGIGSINYGYTF. The CDR3 DNA reads TGTGCCAGCGTAGGTATCGGGAGTATCAACTATGGCTACACCTTC. Supplemented by reference TRBV2 and TRBJ1-2, the full variable domain reads EPEVTQTPSHQVTQMGQEVILRCVPISNHLYFYWYRQILGQKVEFLVSFYNNEISEKSEIFDDQFSVERPDGSNFTLKIRSTKLEDSAMYFCASVGIGSINYGYTFGSGTRLTVV.

This clonotype appeared a few times. This may be a read error: a much more frequent sequence differs by one nucleotide. Written as DNA, the CDR3 is TGTGCCAGCAGCTCGGGGATTAACTATGGCTACACCTTC. It translates to CASSSGINYGYTF. The chain has TRBV7-9 and TRBJ1-2; D gene ambiguous. This CDR3 has 13 amino acids. Germline-derived CDR1 and CDR2 are SEHNR and FQNEAQ (reference sequence). V lost 4 bases to trimming and J lost 1 base, with 7 bases between them.

This clonotype came up a few times. The V call is TRBV5-8, the J call TRBJ1-5; D is undetermined. The CDR3 extends over 17 amino acids. Trimming removed 0 bases at V and 0 bases at J, with 13 bases between. Per the germline V gene, CDR1 is SGHTS and CDR2 is YDEGEE. The CDR3 spells CASSLGYGRHSNQPQHF. CDR3 nucleotide sequence: TGTGCCAGCAGCTTGGGATATGGCAGACATAGCAATCAGCCCCAGCATTTT. Using reference TRBV5-8 and TRBJ1-5 for the parts outside the CDR3, the full variable domain is EAGVTQSPTHLIKTRGQQATLRCSPISGHTSVYWYQQALGLGLQFLLWYDEGEERNRGNFPPRFSGRQFPNYSSELNVNALELEDSALYLCASSLGYGRHSNQPQHFGDGTRLSIL.

The chain couples TRBV9 to TRBJ1-2; no clear D. The germline V gene encodes CDR1 SGDLS and CDR2 YYNGEE. The V gene lost 1 base and the J gene lost 7 bases, with 14 bases spanning the gap. The CDR3 covers 14 residues. The CDR3 loop is CASSVYEVGAGYTF. The CDR3 DNA reads as TGTGCCAGCAGCGTATACGAGGTTGGCGCTGGCTACACCTTC.

This clonotype was counted many times. The gene calls are TRBV6-5 and TRBJ1-5; D not certain. CDR1 MNHEY and CDR2 SVGAGI come from the germline V gene. CDR3 length: 15 amino acids. Deletions cut 0 bases from V and 0 bases from J, with 6 bases between. The CDR3 coding sequence is TGTGCCAGCAGTTACTCACGATATAGCAATCAGCCCCAGCATTTT. This gives the protein CASSYSRYSNQPQHF.

In its sample, this clonotype was seen many times. This chain uses TRBV24-1 with TRBJ1-5; D may be TRBD1 (5 bases). Germline loops: CDR1 KGHDR, CDR2 SFDVKD. V lost 6 bases and J lost 5, with 10 bases in between. The CDR3 is 13 residues long. The DNA of the CDR3 is TGTGCCACCAGTCCGGGACCATATCAGCCCCAGCATTTT. Protein: CATSPGPYQPQHF.

The V gene is TRBV24-1, the J gene TRBJ2-7; 7 bases align to TRBD2. The end of the DNA is better explained by TRBJ2-1, so the J call may be wrong. The CDR3 covers 16 residues. Germline CDR1 reads KGHDR; CDR2 reads SFDVKD. The CDR3 DNA reads TGTGCCACCAGTGATCTTGCTAGCGGAGCCTACAATGAGCAGTTCTTC. This codes for CATSDLASGAYNEQFF.

This chain uses TRBV19 with TRBJ1-1; possible D gene TRBD1, 5 bases. Germline CDR1 and CDR2: LNHDA and SQIVND (reference sequence). Trimming took 4 bases from V and 0 from J, leaving 15 bases between them. This CDR3 is 16 amino acids long. Here the CDR3 reads CASSRRDGSLNTEAFF. The CDR3 bases are TGTGCCAGTAGTAGGAGGGACGGCAGCTTGAACACTGAAGCTTTCTTT.

As regards this clonotype: One junction end does not reproduce the germline sequence, and a read error may be involved. The CDR3 sequence: CASSYPLQSRSNQPQHF. The DNA of the CDR3 is TGCGCCAGTAGTTATCCGTTGCAGAGTAGGAGCAATCAGCCCCAGCATTTT. This chain joins TRBV19 and TRBJ1-5; D is undetermined. From germline, CDR1 is LNHDA and CDR2 SQIVND (reference sequence). CDR3 length equals 17 residues.